This T cell receptor (beta chain) was sequenced for a study of T-cell reconstitution after alpha-beta-depleted transplantation in children. The library targeted TCRbeta and was prepared with unique molecular identifiers. TCRdb used MiXCR to reprocess the PCR reads, holding one entry per CDR3 protein. The sample consists of about 980,000 distinct CDR3 sequences, about 29% of them appearing once. Study-wide findings and caveats: Surviving recipient cells, namely T cells and thymic progenitors, were the source of high day-60 TCRbeta diversity in some patients. By about two months after transplant, alpha-beta T cells reportedly arose from several hundred graft clones that had expanded.

This clonotype has a count of ten or more. The antigen is unknown. Mismatch with germline at one junction end may stem from a read error. The CDR3 has 13 amino acids. CDR1 SGHRS and CDR2 YFSETQ come from the germline V gene. The rearrangement uses TRBV5-1 and TRBJ1-6; D unclear. The sample consisted of PBMCs, mostly from graft donor cells, taken 360 days after TCRalphabeta/CD19-depleted stem cell transplant. The receptor comes from a boy younger than two who had a stem cell transplant for SCID, so the T cells may come from the graft donor. CDR3 sequence: CASSLGGDSPLHF. DNA for the CDR3: TGTGCCAGCAGTTTAGGTGGAGATTCACCCCTCCACTTT.